Below are 2 T cell receptor beta chains sequenced from a single sample in a study of cytomegalovirus exposure and HLA in healthy donors. Vbeta (60) and Jbeta (13) primers were used in the PCR. TCRdb's copy holds only in-frame clones and misses some; the assay was immunoSEQ multiplex PCR. Of approximately 84,000 clones listed, around 75% were seen once; the top ten hold 2% to 2.5%. Sequenced material: PBMCs. These receptors were taken from a middle-aged man in good health and CMV-seronegative.

This clone was recorded once. The rearrangement uses TRBV15 and TRBJ2-5; possibly TRBD1 for D (5 bases). With 3 bases removed from V and 5 bases from J, the gap between germline ends came to 16 bases. CDR3 size: 15 residues. The germline gives CDR1 LNHNV, CDR2 YYDKDF (reference sequence). CDR3 bases: TGTGCCACCAGCAGGACTTCAGGGTTTACGGAGACCCAGTACTTC. It codes for CATSRTSGFTETQYF. Drawing the rest from reference TRBV15 and TRBJ2-5, the complete variable domain is DAMVIQNPRYQVTQFGKPVTLSCSQTLNHNVMYWYQQKSSQAPKLLFHYYDKDFNNEADTPDNFQSRRPNTSFCFLDIRSPGLGDTAMYLCATSRTSGFTETQYFGPGTRLLVL.

This rearrangement joins TRBV23-1 to TRBJ2-1; TRBD1 aligns across 7 bases. TRBV23-1 is known as an ORF, though its function is uncertain. The CDR3 is 14 residues long. Trimming took 3 bases from V and 5 from J; bases not matched to a gene: 4. Here the CDR3 reads CASSHSGQNNEQFF. CDR3 nucleotide sequence: TGCGCCAGCAGTCACTCGGGACAGAACAATGAGCAGTTCTTC.